This T cell receptor (beta chain) came from a study of radiotherapy plus CTLA-4 blockade in lung cancer. General observations from the study: The study found tumor-derived TCR clones expanded in blood after radiotherapy plus ipilimumab.

The V and J ends lost 0 bases and 7 bases respectively, with 13 bases between them. This CDR3 contains 15 residues. Per germline, CDR1 MGHRA and CDR2 YSYEKL. The table came from immunoSEQ multiplex PCR; TCRdb's copy has only in-frame clones and leaves some out. This table holds some 78,000 clones, around 87% found once. The sample holds one count of this clone. Its cognate antigen is unknown. CTLA-4 blockade using ipilimumab, together with focal radiation, was received by patients with chemo-refractory metastatic non-small-cell lung cancer. This clonotype was obtained from a human donor with non-small cell lung cancer who had a partial response to radiotherapy plus ipilimumab. The sequenced sample was peripheral blood, obtained from a patient treated with radiotherapy plus ipilimumab. This chain links TRBV4-1 with TRBJ1-5, with D perhaps TRBD1 (5 bases). CDR3 bases: TGCGCCAGCAGCCAAGAGAGCGCAGGGTACCAGCCCCAGCATTTT. Its translation: CASSQESAGYQPQHF.